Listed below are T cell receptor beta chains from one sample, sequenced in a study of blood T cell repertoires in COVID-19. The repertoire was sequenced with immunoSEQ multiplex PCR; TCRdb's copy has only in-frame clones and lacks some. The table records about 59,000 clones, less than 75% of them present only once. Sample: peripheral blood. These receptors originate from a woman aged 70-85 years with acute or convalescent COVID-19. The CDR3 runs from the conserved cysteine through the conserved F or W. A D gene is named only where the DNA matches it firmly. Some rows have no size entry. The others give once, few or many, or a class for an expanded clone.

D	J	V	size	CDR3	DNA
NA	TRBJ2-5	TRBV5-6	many	CASSLRSGETQYF	TGTGCCAGCAGTTTACGGTCCGGGGAGACCCAGTACTTC
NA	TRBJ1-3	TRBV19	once	CASSFQGTGNTIYF	TGTGCCAGTAGTTTTCAGGGGACTGGAAACACCATATATTTT
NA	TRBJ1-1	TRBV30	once	CAWEGRVTEAFF	TGTGCCTGGGAGGGAAGGGTCACTGAAGCTTTCTTT
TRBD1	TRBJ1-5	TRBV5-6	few	CASSPDRGNQPQHF	TGTGCCAGCAGCCCAGACAGGGGTAATCAGCCCCAGCATTTT
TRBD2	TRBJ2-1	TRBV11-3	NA	CASSLRSGDDNEQFF	TGTGCCAGCAGCTTAAGGAGCGGGGACGACAATGAGCAGTTCTTC
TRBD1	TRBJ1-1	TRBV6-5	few	CASRGQGDTEAFF	TGTGCCAGCAGGGGACAGGGGGACACTGAAGCTTTCTTT
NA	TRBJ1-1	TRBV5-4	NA	CASSFGGFAEAFF	TGTGCCAGCAGCTTCGGGGGTTTCGCTGAAGCTTTCTTT
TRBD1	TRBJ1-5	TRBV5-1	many	CASSPTGGNQPQHF	TGCGCCAGCAGCCCGACAGGGGGAAATCAGCCCCAGCATTTT
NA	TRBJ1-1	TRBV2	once	CASKTQGRTEAFF	TGTGCCAGCAAGACACAGGGTCGGACTGAAGCTTTCTTT
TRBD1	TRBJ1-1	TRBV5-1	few	CASLQGTGFEAFF	TGCGCCAGCCTTCAGGGGACAGGGTTTGAAGCTTTCTTT
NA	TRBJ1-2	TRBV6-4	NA	CASSVFGGDYGYTF	TGTGCCAGCAGTGTATTCGGGGGGGACTATGGCTACACCTTC